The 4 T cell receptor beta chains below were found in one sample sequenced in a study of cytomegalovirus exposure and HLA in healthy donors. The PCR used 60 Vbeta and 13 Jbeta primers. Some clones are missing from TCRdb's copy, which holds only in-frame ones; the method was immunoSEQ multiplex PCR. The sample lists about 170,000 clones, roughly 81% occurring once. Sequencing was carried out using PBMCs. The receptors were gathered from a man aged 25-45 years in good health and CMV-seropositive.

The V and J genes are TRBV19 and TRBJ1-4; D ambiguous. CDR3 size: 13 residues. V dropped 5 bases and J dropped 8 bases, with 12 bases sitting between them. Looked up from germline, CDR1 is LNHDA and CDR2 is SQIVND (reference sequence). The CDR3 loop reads CASSPEGEEKLFF. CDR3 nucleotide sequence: TGTGCCAGTAGTCCTGAGGGTGAAGAAAAACTGTTTTTT.

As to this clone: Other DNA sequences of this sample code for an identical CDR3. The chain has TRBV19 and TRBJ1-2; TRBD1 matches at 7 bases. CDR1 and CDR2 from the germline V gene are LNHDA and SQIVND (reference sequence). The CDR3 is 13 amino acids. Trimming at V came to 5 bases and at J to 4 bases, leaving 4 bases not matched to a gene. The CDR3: CASSRQGGYGYTF. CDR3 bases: TGTGCCAGTAGTCGACAGGGTGGCTATGGCTACACCTTC.

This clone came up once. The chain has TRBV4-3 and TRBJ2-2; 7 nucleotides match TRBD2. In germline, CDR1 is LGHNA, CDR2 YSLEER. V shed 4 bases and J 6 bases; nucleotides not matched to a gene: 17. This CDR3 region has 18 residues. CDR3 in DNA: TGCGCCAGCAGCCCATCTAAGGGAGGACTAGGAGGGCCCGGGGAGCTGTTTTTT. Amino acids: CASSPSKGGLGGPGELFF.

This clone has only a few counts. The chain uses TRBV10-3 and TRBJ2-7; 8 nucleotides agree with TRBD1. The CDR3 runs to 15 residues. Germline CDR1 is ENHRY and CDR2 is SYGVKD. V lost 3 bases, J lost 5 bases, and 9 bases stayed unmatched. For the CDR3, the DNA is TGTGCCATCAGTGAACCAGGACAGGGTCTAGACGAGCAGTACTTC. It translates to CAISEPGQGLDEQYF.